These 26 T cell receptor beta chains originate from one sample sequenced in a study of regulatory T cells in long-lasting Graves disease. Time point of the sample: newly diagnosed GD, antithyroid drugs for less than 3 months. The TCR library was prepared using RNA isolated from PBMCs. Building of the TCR beta libraries involved iRepertoire HTBI primers and Arm-PCR of CDR3 regions. TCRdb reprocessed the multiplex PCR reads via MiXCR and lists one record per CDR3 protein. The table records a few hundred thousand distinct CDR3 sequences, around 15% of them present only once. These sequences were also reported in another study, on T cells in Graves' hyperthyroidism and ophthalmopathy.

This specimen consisted of peripheral blood mononuclear cells (PBMCs), obtained at new diagnosis, from a patient treated with antithyroid drugs. These receptors were taken from a woman under 30 with Graves disease.

This clonotype has ten or more counts. The chain has TRBV6-2 or TRBV6-3 and TRBJ2-7, with a tentative D call TRBD2 (6 bases). The CDR3 consists of 16 residues. Looked up from germline, CDR1 is MNHEY and CDR2 is SVGEGT. V dropped 5 bases and J dropped 0 bases, with 17 bases sitting between them. CDR3 nucleotides: TGTGCCAGCAGTCTCAGACCCGCGGGAAGCTCCTACGAGCAGTACTTC. As protein: CASSLRPAGSSYEQYF.

This clonotype has a handful of counts. The V call is TRBV6-4, the J call TRBJ1-6, with D unclear. Trimming took 3 bases from V and 7 from J, leaving 10 bases between them. CDR3 length: 14 residues. Germline V CDR1 and CDR2: MRHNA, SNTAGT. CDR3 protein: CASSEGRENSPLHF. CDR3 in DNA: TGTGCCAGCAGTGAAGGGAGGGAGAATTCACCCCTCCACTTT.

The chain recombines TRBV29-1 with TRBJ2-3, with TRBD2 identical over 9 bases. With V trimmed by 0 bases and J by 8 bases, 12 bases remained unmatched. CDR1 is SQVTM and CDR2 is ANQGSEA in the germline V gene. There are 16 residues in the CDR3. The CDR3 region has the DNA TGCAGCGTTGAAGATCAGGGTAGCGGGGGAACCATTACGCAGTATTTT. The encoded protein is CSVEDQGSGGTITQYF.

This clonotype was counted at least ten times. V is TRBV7-9 and J is TRBJ2-5, with 9 bases aligning to TRBD2. Germline assignment: CDR1 SEHNR and CDR2 FQNEAQ (reference sequence). This CDR3 is built from 15 residues. The ends lost 5 bases at V and 3 bases at J; junction bases unmatched: 7. CDR3 in amino acids: CASSPGAGGKETQYF. The CDR3 DNA reads TGTGCCAGCAGCCCCGGAGCGGGAGGCAAAGAGACCCAGTACTTC.

This clonotype was seen repeatedly, ten times or more. The CDR3 DNA sequence: TGTGCCAGCAGTGGGATTGCGGGTAGACTGAACACTGAAGCTTTCTTT. This encodes CASSGIAGRLNTEAFF. This rearrangement joins TRBV2 to TRBJ1-1; the D is unclear. Trimming removed 4 bases from V and 0 bases from J, with 15 bases in between. Germline V CDR1 and CDR2: SNHLY, FYNNEI. This CDR3 contains 16 residues.

This clonotype has ten or more counts. V usage is TRBV28 and J usage is TRBJ1-3; D unclear. This CDR3 is 14 amino acids long. Germline CDR1 is MDHEN and CDR2 is SYDVKM. The V and J ends lost 2 bases and 0 bases respectively, with 5 bases between them. CDR3 DNA: TGTGCCAGCAGTTTACCCGTCTCTGGAAACACCATATATTTT. Translation: CASSLPVSGNTIYF.

This chain connects TRBV2 to TRBJ1-6, with 7 positions matching TRBD1. The CDR3 length is 15 residues. The germline V gene encodes CDR1 SNHLY and CDR2 FYNNEI. Losses at the gene ends were 8 bases for V and 7 bases for J; bases not matched to a gene: 11. This CDR3 reads CASQKYGTENSPLHF. In DNA, the CDR3 is TGTGCCAGCCAAAAATACGGGACAGAGAATTCACCCCTCCACTTT.

The sample holds a few counts of this clonotype. The V call is TRBV10-3, the J call TRBJ1-6, with D hard to call. Germline V CDR1 and CDR2: ENHRY, SYGVKD. V was pared by 0 bases and J by 10 bases, with 13 bases between. The CDR3 spans 15 residues. Here the CDR3 reads CAISESEVAGSPLHF. The CDR3 DNA sequence: TGTGCCATCAGTGAGTCGGAAGTAGCCGGGTCACCCCTCCACTTT.

This clonotype was counted at least ten times. V is TRBV5-1 and J is TRBJ2-3; possible D gene TRBD1, 6 bases. CDR1 and CDR2 from the germline V gene are SGHRS and YFSETQ. The CDR3 totals 13 residues. V shed 1 base and J shed 7 bases, with 10 bases lying between them. CDR3 in amino acids: CASSLYREYTQYF. The CDR3 DNA follows: TGCGCCAGCAGCTTGTACAGGGAATATACGCAGTATTTT.

This clonotype was counted many times. The genes are TRBV3-1 and TRBJ2-7; D uncertain. The CDR3 totals 15 residues. Looked up from germline, CDR1 is LGHDT and CDR2 is YNNKEL (reference sequence). Deletions cut 2 bases from V and 5 bases from J, with 16 bases between. CDR3 amino acids: CASSQMGTPAHEQYF. In DNA, the CDR3 is TGTGCCAGCAGCCAAATGGGCACACCCGCACACGAGCAGTACTTC.

This clonotype has at least ten counts. This rearrangement joins TRBV12-3 or TRBV12-4 to TRBJ2-7; maybe TRBD1 (6 bases). There are 14 residues in the CDR3. Between the trimmed V and J ends, which lost 2 bases and 2 bases, there was a span of 10 bases. The CDR3 loop is CASSLMGATYEQYF. CDR3 DNA sequence: TGTGCCAGCAGTTTAATGGGGGCGACCTACGAGCAGTACTTC.

On this clonotype: A much more abundant neighbour one base away suggests this may be a read error. This likely comes from a read error, as the CDR3 has no conserved phenylalanine or tryptophan at its end. The chain couples TRBV11-2 to TRBJ1-1; D not certain. The germline CDR1 and CDR2 sequences are SGHAT and FQNNGV. This CDR3 is 13 amino acids long. The V gene lost 6 bases and the J gene lost 5 bases, with 13 bases spanning the gap. In DNA form, the CDR3 reads TGTGCCAGCAGTGGTCCGGGGAGGACTGAAGCTTTCCTT. This codes for CASSGPGRTEAFL.

The rearrangement joins TRBV20-1 to TRBJ1-3; no definite D call. The CDR3 is 14 amino acids. Germline V gene data show CDR1 as DFQATT and CDR2 as SNEGSKA (reference sequence). V was pared by 1 base and J by 0 bases, with 7 bases between. Here the CDR3 reads CSARAGTSGNTIYF. In DNA form, the CDR3 reads TGCAGTGCTAGAGCCGGCACCTCTGGAAACACCATATATTTT.

This clonotype appeared many times. The chain has TRBV20-1 and TRBJ2-3; tentative D call: TRBD1 (6 bases). The CDR3 consists of 19 residues. V lost 6 bases and J 2 bases, leaving 30 bases between the germline ends. Looked up from germline, CDR1 is DFQATT and CDR2 is SNEGSKA (reference sequence). The CDR3 region has the DNA TGCAGTGCAAAGCCGATGTTGGGGGCCAGTGAGAGAGACACAGATACGCAGTATTTT. Protein sequence: CSAKPMLGASERDTDTQYF.

This clonotype was found many times. The gene calls are TRBV6-1 and TRBJ2-7; 9 bases are a match to TRBD1. This CDR3 spans 15 amino acids. The V and J ends lost 6 bases and 4 bases, in that order; junction bases with no gene match: 10. Germline-derived CDR1 and CDR2 are MNHNS and SASEGT. CDR3 sequence (DNA): TGTGCCAGCAGCACCCCCGGGACAGGGAAATACGAGCAGTACTTC. Amino acids: CASSTPGTGKYEQYF.

This clonotype was seen many times. The gene calls are TRBV2 and TRBJ2-7; D is perhaps TRBD1 (5 bases). Germline values: CDR1 SNHLY, CDR2 FYNNEI. V was clipped by 0 bases and J by 7 bases, with 25 bases between them. The CDR3 runs to 18 residues. The CDR3 nucleotides read TGTGCCAGCAGTGAAGCGCTTGGGGCCGACGGACGGATGTGGGAGCAGTACTTC. It encodes CASSEALGADGRMWEQYF. Using reference TRBV2 and TRBJ2-7 for the parts outside the CDR3, the full variable domain is EPEVTQTPSHQVTQMGQEVILRCVPISNHLYFYWYRQILGQKVEFLVSFYNNEISEKSEIFDDQFSVERPDGSNFTLKIRSTKLEDSAMYFCASSEALGADGRMWEQYFGPGTRLTVT.

This clonotype occurred many times. J is TRBJ1-2 and V is TRBV7-2; D gene uncertain. Germline lookup yields CDR1 SGHTA and CDR2 FQGNSA. There are 15 residues in the CDR3. Trimming shortened V by 3 bases and J by 4 bases, and 15 bases separated the two germline ends. CDR3 residues: CASSFALGGGYGYTF. The CDR3 coding sequence is TGTGCCAGCAGCTTCGCCCTGGGCGGCGGCTATGGCTACACCTTC. The full variable domain, in which reference TRBV7-2 and TRBJ1-2 provide the parts outside the CDR3, is GAGVSQSPSNKVTEKGKDVELRCDPISGHTALYWYRQSLGQGLEFLIYFQGNSAPDKSGLPSDRFSAERTGGSVSTLTIQRTQQEDSAVYLCASSFALGGGYGYTFGSGTRLTVV.

This clonotype was observed a few times. V and J are TRBV9 and TRBJ2-7; D is possibly TRBD1 (5 bases). This CDR3 is built from 13 residues. Trimming removed 3 bases from V and 6 bases from J, with 13 bases in between. Germline lookup yields CDR1 SGDLS and CDR2 YYNGEE. CDR3 DNA: TGTGCCAGCAGCGCTGCAGGGTACGGCGAGCAGTACTTC. It yields the protein CASSAAGYGEQYF.

This clonotype came up many times. The gene calls are TRBV28 and TRBJ2-1; D is undetermined. The CDR3 has 11 amino acids. The germline V gene has CDR1 MDHEN and CDR2 SYDVKM. The V and J ends lost 5 bases and 6 bases respectively, with 5 bases between them. DNA of the CDR3: TGTGCCAGCAGTATTTTCAATGAGCAGTTCTTC. Translated: CASSIFNEQFF.

This clonotype came up many times. V and J are TRBV4-1 and TRBJ1-1, with D possibly being TRBD1 (5 bases). The CDR3 loop spans 16 amino acids. CDR1 is MGHRA and CDR2 is YSYEKL in the germline V gene. V dropped 0 bases and J dropped 0 bases, with 11 bases sitting between them. The chain's CDR3 is CASSQEAGRLNTEAFF. The CDR3 DNA is TGCGCCAGCAGCCAAGAGGCAGGGAGGCTGAACACTGAAGCTTTCTTT.

This clonotype was seen a handful of times. This chain connects TRBV10-2 to TRBJ2-3; D uncertain. V lost 0 bases, J lost 7 bases, and 5 bases lay in between. Germline V CDR1 and CDR2: WSHSY, SAAADI. This CDR3 has 12 residues. This CDR3 reads CASSESLNTQYF. The CDR3 nucleotides are TGCGCCAGCAGTGAGTCTCTAAATACGCAGTATTTT.

This clonotype was seen a handful of times. The rearrangement uses TRBV14 and TRBJ2-5; TRBD2 aligns across 8 bases. This CDR3 has 14 amino acids. From germline, CDR1 is SGHDN and CDR2 FVKESK. The J segment lost 4 bases and the V segment lost 8 bases, leaving 9 bases of the junction unmatched. The CDR3 reads CASRGAGASETQYF. As DNA, the CDR3 is TGTGCCAGCCGAGGAGCGGGAGCATCAGAGACCCAGTACTTC.

Only a few counts were recorded for this clonotype. The V gene is TRBV3-1, the J gene TRBJ2-1; 14 nucleotides agree with TRBD2. Germline CDR1 LGHDT, CDR2 YNNKEL (reference sequence). The CDR3 loop spans 19 amino acids. Trimming removed 0 bases from V and 7 bases from J; junction bases left unmatched: 11. CDR3 protein: CASSQELRGLAGVGNEQFF. CDR3 sequence (DNA): TGTGCCAGCAGCCAAGAGCTCCGGGGACTAGCGGGAGTGGGGAATGAGCAGTTCTTC.

The rearrangement joins TRBV5-4 to TRBJ2-3; 10 nucleotides match TRBD2. Germline V lookup: CDR1 SGHNT, CDR2 YYREEE (reference sequence). CDR3 size: 18 residues. V was pared by 4 bases and J by 3 bases, with 14 bases of the junction left unmatched. The CDR3 here is CASSPTWGSGRVTDTQYF. CDR3 DNA: TGTGCCAGCAGCCCGACGTGGGGAAGCGGGAGGGTAACAGATACGCAGTATTTT.

This clonotype occurred many times. The rearrangement joins TRBV28 to TRBJ1-1; D may be TRBD1 (5 bases). Germline CDR1 and CDR2: MDHEN and SYDVKM. The CDR3 is made up of 13 amino acids. Trimming took 4 bases from V and 1 from J, leaving 7 bases between them. The CDR3 here is CASSWGGNTEAFF. The DNA of the CDR3 is TGTGCCAGCAGTTGGGGGGGGAACACTGAAGCTTTCTTT.

This clonotype was counted ten times or more. The chain couples TRBV7-9 to TRBJ2-7; D remains ambiguous. V was trimmed by 2 bases and J by 4 bases, leaving 15 bases between them. The CDR3 has 15 amino acids. The germline CDR1 and CDR2 sequences are SEHNR and FQNEAQ (reference sequence). The chain's CDR3 is CASSLRSGNHYEQYF. CDR3 coding DNA: TGTGCCAGCAGCTTACGGTCTGGCAACCATTACGAGCAGTACTTC. Drawing the rest from reference TRBV7-9 and TRBJ2-7, the complete variable domain is DTGVSQNPRHKITKRGQNVTFRCDPISEHNRLYWYRQTLGQGPEFLTYFQNEAQLEKSRLLSDRFSAERPKGSFSTLEIQRTEQGDSAMYLCASSLRSGNHYEQYFGPGTRLTVT.